The rows below give T cell receptor beta chains drawn from one sample of a study of beta chain features in type 1 diabetes. Clones were read by immunoSEQ multiplex PCR, and TCRdb kept only the in-frame ones, dropping some. Counted here are 300,000 to 450,000 clones, around 19% occurring once; the ten biggest clones make up around 0.04%. Specimen: naive CD4+ T cells from blood. The receptors shown here come from a woman between 18 and 29 years old in good health. The CDR3 runs from the conserved cysteine through the conserved F or W. The order of the fields is J gene, clone size, V gene, D gene, CDR3 DNA, CDR3 protein. D genes are given only for firm matches. Rows may omit the clone size; those that give it use once, few, many or a size class.

TRBJ2-5 | NA | TRBV6-1 | TRBD1 | TGTGCCAGCAGACTCACAGGGGAAGAGACCCAGTACTTC | CASRLTGEETQYF
TRBJ2-2 | NA | TRBV7-2 | TRBD1 | TGTGCCAGCACCTCCGGGACAGCGAACACCGGGGAGCTGTTTTTT | CASTSGTANTGELFF
TRBJ2-5 | few | TRBV13 | NA | TGTGCCAGCAGCCCTCCCGGGGAGACCCAGTACTTC | CASSPPGETQYF
TRBJ2-1 | NA | TRBV30 | TRBD2 | TGTGCCTGGAGTCCAGTAGCGGGATCCTACAATGAGCAGTTCTTC | CAWSPVAGSYNEQFF
TRBJ2-7 | NA | TRBV4-2 | NA | TGTGCCAGCAGCCGAGAAGCCGCCCCCTCCTACGAGCAGTACTTC | CASSREAAPSYEQYF
TRBJ2-1 | NA | TRBV7-9 | TRBD2 | TGTGCCAGCAGGTCCGGGACTAGCAACCATGAGCAGTTCTTC | CASRSGTSNHEQFF
TRBJ1-1 | once | TRBV18 | NA | TGTGCCAGCTCAGGGGGCTTAGAGAACACTGAAGCTTTCTTT | CASSGGLENTEAFF
TRBJ2-3 | NA | TRBV6-5 | TRBD1 | TGTGCCAGCAGAAGGACAGGGGGCACAGATACGCAGTATTTT | CASRRTGGTDTQYF
TRBJ2-1 | NA | TRBV7-9 | NA | TGTGCCAGCAGCACAGGGTACAATGAGCAGTTCTTC | CASSTGYNEQFF
TRBJ2-3 | NA | TRBV4-1 | TRBD1 | TGCGCCAGCAGCCAACCGGGACAGCGGACGGCGCAGTATTTT | CASSQPGQRTAQYF
TRBJ2-5 | NA | TRBV19 | NA | TGTGCCAGTAGTGGACTACGAGAGACCCAGTACTTC | CASSGLRETQYF
TRBJ2-3 | NA | TRBV30 | NA | TGTGCCTGGAGCCCTTCGGCAGATACGCAGTATTTT | CAWSPSADTQYF
TRBJ2-1 | NA | TRBV5-1 | TRBD2 | TGCGCCAGCAGCTCTAGCGGGGGGCTCAGATACAATGAGCAGTTCTTC | CASSSSGGLRYNEQFF